This T cell receptor beta chain derives from a study of T cell repertoires in cytomegalovirus infection. This clonotype was observed a few times. No antigen is known for it. Per the germline V gene, CDR1 is LGHDT and CDR2 is YNNKEL (reference sequence). V shed 0 bases and J 5 bases; nucleotides not matched to a gene: 9. CDR3 size: 16 residues. TCRdb re-called the reads through MiXCR, storing one row per CDR3 protein. Among approximately 300,000 distinct CDR3 sequences listed, approximately 25% were seen once. This TCR was recovered from a human donor in good health (CMV status not recorded). Some clones in this sample may be carry-over from other donors' samples. This chain uses TRBV3-1 with TRBJ1-2; 7 bases agree with TRBD1. Sequences were derived from cultured PBMCs, sampled from culture after CMV antigen stimulation. CDR3 DNA: TGTGCCAGCAGCCAAGAGTCCTCGTTGGGACAGTATGGCTACACCTTC. This codes for CASSQESSLGQYGYTF.